These 10 T cell receptor beta chains originate from one sample sequenced in a study of CD8 T cells in ankylosing spondylitis. TCRdb used MiXCR to reprocess the 5' RACE reads, holding one entry per CDR3 protein. The sample has about 420,000 distinct CDR3 sequences; approximately 20% are singletons. Findings and caveats of the study: Blood of patients with ankylosing spondylitis appeared to be characterized by a TCR beta motif of roughly eight highly homologous variants.

Their antigen targets remain unknown. The sample consisted of blood, either unsorted or a sorted T cell fraction (not recorded which). These receptors came from a male donor with ankylosing spondylitis.

This clonotype was counted a few times. The chain uses TRBV19 and TRBJ1-5; D gene unclear. This CDR3 region has 13 residues. V lost 7 bases and J 11 bases, leaving 18 bases between the germline ends. Germline lookup yields CDR1 LNHDA and CDR2 SQIVND (reference sequence). The DNA of the CDR3 is TGTGCCAGTACTCCCCGGACCTCAGGTACCCAGCATTTT. It is translated as CASTPRTSGTQHF. The variable domain in full, with the rest retrieved from reference TRBV19 and TRBJ1-5, is DGGITQSPKYLFRKEGQNVTLSCEQNLNHDAMYWYRQDPGQGLRLIYYSQIVNDFQKGDIAEGYSVSREKKESFPLTVTSAQKNPTAFYLCASTPRTSGTQHFGDGTRLSIL.

The chain is built from TRBV10-3 and TRBJ2-7, with TRBD1 matching over 7 bases. This CDR3 region has 13 residues. V dropped 6 bases and J dropped 6; count of bases not matched to a gene: 8. Germline V gene data show CDR1 as ENHRY and CDR2 as SYGVKD. CDR3 nucleotides: TGTGCCATCAGCTCGACAGGGCCCTCCGAGCAGTACTTC. Its protein product is CAISSTGPSEQYF.

The chain couples TRBV6-5 to TRBJ2-5, with D maybe TRBD1 (5 bases). V lost 2 bases and J lost 1, with 8 bases in between. CDR3 size: 14 residues. Germline CDR1 is MNHEY and CDR2 is SVGAGI. The CDR3 DNA reads as TGTGCCAGCAGTTACCAGGGTCGCCAAGAGACCCAGTACTTC. Encoded protein: CASSYQGRQETQYF.

This clonotype appeared a few times. The V gene is TRBV5-6, the J gene TRBJ1-2; no firm D call. Germline CDR1 and CDR2: SGHDT and YYEEEE. Trimming took 3 bases from V and 4 from J, leaving 16 bases between them. The CDR3 has 15 residues. Here the CDR3 DNA reads TGTGCCAGCAGCTCGGGCCCCGGGCCGCCCTATGGCTACACCTTC. Translation gives CASSSGPGPPYGYTF.

In its sample, this clonotype was seen a few times. This chain uses TRBV20-1 with TRBJ1-2; D uncertain. The germline V gene has CDR1 DFQATT and CDR2 SNEGSKA (reference sequence). CDR3 size: 13 residues. The V end was cut by 3 bases, the J end by 8 bases, with 16 bases between. The CDR3 coding sequence is TGCAGTGCTAGGTCGACCCCCGAGAGGGGCTACACCTTC. Encoded protein: CSARSTPERGYTF.

This clonotype showed up just a few times. The V and J genes are TRBV7-9 and TRBJ1-1; D is unresolved. This CDR3 comprises 15 residues. From germline, CDR1 is SEHNR and CDR2 FQNEAQ (reference sequence). Trimming left V 4 bases short and J 4 bases short, with 16 bases between. The CDR3 DNA sequence: TGTGCCAGCAGCTCAGACGCCGGGTGGGGCACTGAAGCTTTCTTT. Protein: CASSSDAGWGTEAFF. Looking up the rest from reference TRBV7-9 and TRBJ1-1 gives the full variable domain: DTGVSQNPRHKITKRGQNVTFRCDPISEHNRLYWYRQTLGQGPEFLTYFQNEAQLEKSRLLSDRFSAERPKGSFSTLEIQRTEQGDSAMYLCASSSDAGWGTEAFFGQGTRLTVV.

This clonotype was found a few times. The V and J genes are TRBV20-1 and TRBJ2-2; D gene unclear. The CDR3 totals 16 residues. The germline CDR1 and CDR2 sequences are DFQATT and SNEGSKA (reference sequence). With 6 bases removed from V and 0 bases from J, the gap between germline ends came to 17 bases. The CDR3 spells CSAAFRALANTGELFF. The CDR3 DNA follows: TGCAGTGCGGCGTTCAGAGCGCTTGCGAACACCGGGGAGCTGTTTTTT.

The rearrangement uses TRBV5-1 and TRBJ1-5, with D unresolved. V was pared by 1 base and J by 0 bases, with 8 bases between. Germline CDR1 is SGHRS and CDR2 is YFSETQ. The CDR3 extends over 15 amino acids. The CDR3 is CASSLSGDSNQPQHF. The CDR3 DNA is TGCGCCAGCAGCTTGTCGGGAGATAGCAATCAGCCCCAGCATTTT.

This clonotype appeared a few times. The chain carries TRBV7-3 and TRBJ2-7, with D possibly TRBD2 on 6 matching bases. The ends were cut back, 2 bases at V and 2 bases at J, with 13 bases in the middle. The CDR3 consists of 15 residues. Germline lookup yields CDR1 SGHTA and CDR2 FQGTGA. CDR3 protein: CASSLASGLTYEQYF. CDR3 coding DNA: TGTGCCAGCAGCTTAGCCTCGGGACTTACCTACGAGCAGTACTTC.

The table lists this clonotype with many counts. This chain joins TRBV4-3 and TRBJ1-1, with D unresolved. V was pared by 0 bases and J by 0 bases, with 5 bases between. CDR1 and CDR2 (germline): LGHNA, YSLEER. The CDR3 is 14 amino acids. This chain's CDR3 is CASSQDWLNTEAFF. As DNA, the CDR3 is TGCGCCAGCAGCCAAGACTGGTTGAACACTGAAGCTTTCTTT.